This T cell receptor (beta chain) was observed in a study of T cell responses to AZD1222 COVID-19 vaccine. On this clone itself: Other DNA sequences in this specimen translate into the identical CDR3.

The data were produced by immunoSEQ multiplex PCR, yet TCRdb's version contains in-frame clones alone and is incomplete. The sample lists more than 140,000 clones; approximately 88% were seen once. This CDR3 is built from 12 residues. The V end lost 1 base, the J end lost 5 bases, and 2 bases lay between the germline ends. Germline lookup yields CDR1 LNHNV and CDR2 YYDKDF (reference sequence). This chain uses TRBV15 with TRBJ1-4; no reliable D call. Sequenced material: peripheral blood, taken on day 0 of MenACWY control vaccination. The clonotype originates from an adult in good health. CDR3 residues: CATSRVNEKLFF. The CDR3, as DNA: TGTGCCACCAGCAGAGTCAATGAAAAACTGTTTTTT.